The 11 T cell receptor delta chains below all came from one sample that was sequenced in a study of gamma-delta T cells after stem cell transplantation. TCRdb fed the RT-PCR reads into CATT to redo clone calling. The repertoire holds 1,500 to 2,000 delta-chain clones, roughly 1.7% seen once, with more than 60% in the top ten. Sequencing used gamma-delta T cells. These receptors all come from a human donor. It is not recorded whose cells these are; they may come from a transplant donor.

This clone was picked up a small number of times. A far larger clone is one base from this, pointing to a likely read error. This sample also contains other DNA sequences that code for the same CDR3. V is TRDV2 and J is TRDJ1; tentatively, D is TRDD3 (6 bases). V was cut by 0 bases and J by 0 bases, with 19 bases left in between. The germline gives CDR1 GEAIGNYY, CDR2 EKD. The CDR3 is made up of 18 amino acids. The CDR3 nucleotides read TGTGCCTGTGACACCGTTCTGGGGACGCCCTTATACACCGATAAACTCATCTTT. Translating it yields CACDTVLGTPLYTDKLIF.

Comment on this clone: The translation of this DNA and the TCRdb protein of a much larger clone differ at residue 17, probably owing to a read error; the protein shown here is translated from the DNA. The chain combines TRDV2 with TRDJ3; 9 bases map to TRDD3. The CDR3 length is 19 residues. Germline loops: CDR1 GEAIGNYY, CDR2 EKD. The CDR3, as DNA: TGTGCCTGTGACGCAGTACTGGGGGACCCATCCTGGGACACCCGACAGGTGTTTTTC. Its translation is CACDAVLGDPSWDTRQVFF.

Turning to this clone: A single base separates this from a much larger clone, so it may be a read error. No DNA is shown, since the ends of the CDR3 on it are uncertain; the CDR3 is the one TCRdb lists. Other DNA sequences of this sample code for an identical CDR3. This sequence joins TRDV1 and TRDJ1; the table's D call of TRDD3 was not tested on the DNA. The CDR3 comprises 18 residues, both ends counted. The germline V gene has CDR1 TSWWSYY and CDR2 QGS. The CDR3: CALGDRPSWGPGTDKLIF.

About this clone: The TCRdb record carries a much larger clone's protein, which differs from this DNA's translation at residue 4; a read error is the likely cause, and the protein listed here is the DNA translation. The V and J genes are TRDV2 and TRDJ1, with 8 nucleotides matching TRDD3. J gave up 0 bases and V 5 bases, and 13 bases lay outside the gene matches. Per the germline V gene, CDR1 is GEAIGNYY and CDR2 is EKD. This CDR3 comprises 17 residues. The CDR3 DNA reads as TGTGCCTGTGGCACAGTAAGCTGGGGGAACAACACCGATAAACTCATCTTT. This encodes CACGTVSWGNNTDKLIF.

This clone was counted only a few times. TCRdb pairs this DNA with a much larger clone's protein that differs at residue 10, likely a read error; the protein shown was translated from the DNA. The chain links TRDV1 to TRDJ1; D may be TRDD3 (6 bases). The CDR3 runs to 19 residues. Germline CDR1 TSWWSYY, CDR2 QGS. V lost 1 base and J lost 3, with 24 bases in between. CDR3 residues: CALGERSSTRGLVADKLIF. The CDR3 DNA sequence: TGTGCTCTTGGGGAACGATCGAGCACTAGGGGATTGGTAGCCGATAAACTCATCTTT.

This clone was observed a few times. The chain joins TRDV2 to TRDJ1; the match to TRDD3 covers 8 bases. The CDR3 has 15 residues. Germline V gene data show CDR1 as GEAIGNYY and CDR2 as EKD. Germline trimming cut 0 bases from V and 3 bases from J; bases unmatched to any gene: 5. CDR3 in DNA: TGTGCCTGTGACACCGGTGGGGGATCAGCCGATAAACTCATCTTT. Residues: CACDTGGGSADKLIF.

The V call is TRDV2, the J call TRDJ1; the D gene is possibly TRDD3 (5 bases). V lost 0 bases to trimming and J lost 6 bases, with 22 bases between them. Germline V gene data show CDR1 as GEAIGNYY and CDR2 as EKD. The length of the CDR3 is 17 residues. CDR3 nucleotides: TGTGCCTGTGACACCGTCGGCCCGGTGGGGACAAGGAATAAACTCATCTTT. It yields the protein CACDTVGPVGTRNKLIF.

This clone was counted a few times. A far larger clone is a single base away, which makes a read error likely. The sample holds other DNA sequences that translate to the same CDR3. The chain is built from TRDV2 and TRDJ1; TRDD3 matches at 10 bases. Germline lookup yields CDR1 GEAIGNYY and CDR2 EKD. This CDR3 has 17 amino acids. The DNA of the CDR3 is TGCGCCTGTGATAAACTGGGGGATGGACGGGACACCGATAAACTCATCTTT. This gives the protein CACDKLGDGRDTDKLIF.

About this clone: TCRdb's protein, taken from a much larger clone, differs from this DNA's translation at residue 10, likely owing to a read error; the protein displayed comes from the DNA. The rearrangement links TRDV1 to TRDJ1, with 7 bases that match TRDD3. The germline CDR1 and CDR2 sequences are TSWWSYY and QGS. The CDR3 is 19 amino acids. Trimming at V came to 2 bases and at J to 1 base, leaving 16 bases not matched to a gene. In DNA form, the CDR3 reads TGTGCTCTTGGGGAAGAGACGGTCTGGTGGATACGAATCACCGATAAACTCATCTTT. It encodes CALGEETVWWIRITDKLIF.

This clone appeared a few times. A far larger clone is only one base removed, so a read error is likely. The sample has other DNA sequences that encode this CDR3 too. The gene calls are TRDV2 and TRDJ3, with 13 bases fitting TRDD3. The CDR3 is 22 amino acids. V was pared by 7 bases and J by 0 bases, with 17 bases of the junction left unmatched. Per the germline V gene, CDR1 is GEAIGNYY and CDR2 is EKD. CDR3 nucleotide sequence: TGTGCCTGCGACGGCCTACTGGGGGATACGCATCCTAGCTCCTGGGACACCCGACAGATGTTTTTC. Protein product: CACDGLLGDTHPSSWDTRQMFF.

Turning to this clone: The protein given by TCRdb reflects a much larger clone and differs at residue 5 from this DNA's translation, likely from a read error; the protein shown is the DNA's translation. The V gene is TRDV2, the J gene TRDJ1; D is unresolved. Trimming took 3 bases from V and 4 from J, leaving 20 bases between them. The CDR3 sequence is 16 residues long. Germline-derived CDR1 and CDR2 are GEAIGNYY and EKD. Here the CDR3 reads CACDAVGLELGDKLIF. CDR3 DNA sequence: TGTGCCTGTGACGCCGTCGGCCTGGAGTTGGGCGATAAACTCATCTTT.